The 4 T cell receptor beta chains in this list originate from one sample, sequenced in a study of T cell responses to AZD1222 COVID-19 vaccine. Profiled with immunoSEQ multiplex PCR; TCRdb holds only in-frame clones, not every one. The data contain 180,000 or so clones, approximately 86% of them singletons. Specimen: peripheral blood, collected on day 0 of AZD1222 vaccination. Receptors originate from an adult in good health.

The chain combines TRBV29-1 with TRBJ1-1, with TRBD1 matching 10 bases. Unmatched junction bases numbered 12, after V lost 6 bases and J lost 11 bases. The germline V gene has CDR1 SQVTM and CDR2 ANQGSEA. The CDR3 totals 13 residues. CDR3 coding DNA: TGCAGCGTGGCCGGGACAGGGGCCCTGGGGGCTTTCTTT. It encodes CSVAGTGALGAFF.

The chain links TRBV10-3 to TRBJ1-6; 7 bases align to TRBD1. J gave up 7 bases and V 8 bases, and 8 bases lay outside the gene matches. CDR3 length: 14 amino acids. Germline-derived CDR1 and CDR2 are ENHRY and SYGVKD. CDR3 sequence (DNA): TGTGCCATCTCCGTACAGGGGCCGAATTCACCCCTCCACTTT. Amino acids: CAISVQGPNSPLHF.

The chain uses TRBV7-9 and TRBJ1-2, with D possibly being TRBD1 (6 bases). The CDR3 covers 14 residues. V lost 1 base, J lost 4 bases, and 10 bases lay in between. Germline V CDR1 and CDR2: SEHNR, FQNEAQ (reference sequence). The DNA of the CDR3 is TGTGCCAGCAGCTTAGGGGGGGCCCCCTATGGCTACACCTTC. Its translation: CASSLGGAPYGYTF.

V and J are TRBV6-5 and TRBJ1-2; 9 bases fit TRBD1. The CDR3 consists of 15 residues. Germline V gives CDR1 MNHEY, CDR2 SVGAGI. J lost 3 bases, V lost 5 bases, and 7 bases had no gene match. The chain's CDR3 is CASSPRTGEDYGYTF. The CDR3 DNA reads TGTGCCAGCAGTCCACGGACAGGGGAGGACTATGGCTACACCTTC.